These T cell receptor beta chains were read from a single sample in a study of blood T cell repertoires in COVID-19. TCRdb's copy holds only in-frame clones and misses some; the assay was immunoSEQ multiplex PCR. The sample includes 190,000 or so clones, about nine tenths of them seen just once. Sequenced material: peripheral blood. The receptors come from a man in his forties or fifties with acute or convalescent COVID-19. Each CDR3 is given with its conserved first and last residue. Fields, in order: V gene, J gene, D gene, clone size, CDR3 DNA, CDR3 protein. The D gene is left open where the match is weak. The listing skips clone size in some rows; elsewhere it reads once, few, many or a size class.

TRBV6-5	TRBJ2-1	.	.	TGTGCCAGCAGTTACGGGCCAGAGAATGAGCAGTTCTTC	CASSYGPENEQFF
TRBV6-5	TRBJ2-7	.	few	TGTGCCAGCAGGTACAGCATGAGCTCCTACGAGCAGTACTTC	CASRYSMSSYEQYF
TRBV28	TRBJ1-2	TRBD1	once	TGTGCCAGCAGTTCAACAGGGGGCCAGAGCTATGGCTACACCTTC	CASSSTGGQSYGYTF
TRBV5-1	TRBJ2-1	.	.	TGCGCCAGCAGCGTGTATTTCAATGAGCAGTTCTTC	CASSVYFNEQFF
TRBV27	TRBJ2-7	TRBD2	.	TGTGCCAGCAGTCTAACAGGGGAACTAGCGGGGGGCCTCGGCTACGAGCAGTACTTC	CASSLTGELAGGLGYEQYF
TRBV28	TRBJ2-7	TRBD2	.	TGTGCCAGCCTCTCATTGGGGGGACTAGAGCAGTACTTC	CASLSLGGLEQYF
TRBV13	TRBJ1-5	TRBD1	.	TGTGCCAGCAGCTTGCGGGACAGGGACCAGCCCCAGCATTTT	CASSLRDRDQPQHF
TRBV12-3/TRBV12-4	TRBJ1-3	.	.	TGTGCCAGCAGCCTATCTGGAAACACCATATATTTT	CASSLSGNTIYF
TRBV7-2	TRBJ2-5	.	.	TGTGCCAGCAGCGGGACGGGGAGGCGAAGGGAGACCCAGTACTTC	CASSGTGRRRETQYF
TRBV7-3	TRBJ2-5	TRBD2	.	TGTGCCAGCAGCCTGTACCCGTCTCTAGCGGGGGGACAAGAGACCCAGTACTTC	CASSLYPSLAGGQETQYF
TRBV9	TRBJ1-1	.	.	TGTGCCAGCAGCGTGGGGTGGGGGGACACTGAAGCTTTCTTT	CASSVGWGDTEAFF
TRBV5-1	TRBJ2-7	TRBD2	.	TGCGCCAGCAGCTTTGAAGCAGGGAGGGGATTCGAGCAGTACTTC	CASSFEAGRGFEQYF
TRBV21-1	TRBJ1-2	.	.	TGTGCCAGCAGCAAAGAGAGGCAAAGTGATGGCTACACCTTC	CASSKERQSDGYTF
TRBV9	TRBJ1-3	TRBD1	.	TGTGCCAGCAGCGTAGACCCGACAGGGGTCGGAAACACCATATATTTT	CASSVDPTGVGNTIYF
TRBV4-1	TRBJ2-5	TRBD2	.	TGCGCCAGCAGCCCAAGCGGGGGGGCCGGAGAGACCCAGTACTTC	CASSPSGGAGETQYF
TRBV11-3	TRBJ2-2	.	.	TGTGCCAGCAGCTCAGACACAGGGAACGGGGAGCTGTTTTTT	CASSSDTGNGELFF
TRBV29-1	TRBJ1-1	.	.	TGCAGCGTTGTTGACGAAACGTTCAGCGTCGGCACTGAAGCTTTCTTT	CSVVDETFSVGTEAFF
TRBV24-1	TRBJ1-3	.	.	TGTGCCACCAGTCCTACAGGGCAGGTAAGCTCTGGAAACACCATATATTTT	CATSPTGQVSSGNTIYF
TRBV14	TRBJ1-1	.	.	TGTGCCAGCAGCCAAGATATTGGGGGCTTTGTTTTCGGGAACACTGAAGCTTTCTTT	CASSQDIGGFVFGNTEAFF
TRBV3-1/TRBV3-2	TRBJ2-7	TRBD2	once	TGTGCCAGCAGCTTCCGACTAGCGGGGGGCCATGAGCAGTACTTC	CASSFRLAGGHEQYF
TRBV18	TRBJ1-5	.	.	TGTGCCAGCTCACCAGAGGTCAATCAGCCCCAGCATTTT	CASSPEVNQPQHF
TRBV7-9	TRBJ1-4	TRBD1	.	TGTGCCAGCAGCTTAAGACAGGGGAATGAAAAACTGTTTTTT	CASSLRQGNEKLFF
TRBV24-1	TRBJ2-3	.	.	TGTGCCACCAGCCTAGCAGGGGTGGATACGCAGTATTTT	CATSLAGVDTQYF
TRBV27	TRBJ1-1	.	.	TGTGCCAGCAGGAGGGCGAACACTGAAGCTTTCTTT	CASRRANTEAFF
TRBV11-3	TRBJ1-5	TRBD1	.	TGTGCCAGCAGCTTAGAGGCAGGGGGCTATAGTCAGCCCCAGCATTTT	CASSLEAGGYSQPQHF
TRBV14	TRBJ2-1	TRBD2	.	TGTGCCAGCAGCCTAAGGGCGGGGGGGCGCAATGAGCAGTTCTTC	CASSLRAGGRNEQFF
TRBV5-5	TRBJ1-5	.	.	TGTGCCAGCAGCCTTACAGGGAGTGGGTATAGCAATCAGCCCCAGCATTTT	CASSLTGSGYSNQPQHF
TRBV7-2	TRBJ1-2	TRBD1	.	TGTGCCAGCAGCTCGGGACAGGAGGGCTATGGCTACACCTTC	CASSSGQEGYGYTF
TRBV2	TRBJ1-4	.	.	TGTGCCAGCAGTTCCAGGTTTGGAAAACTGTTTTTT	CASSSRFGKLFF
TRBV12-3/TRBV12-4	TRBJ2-1	TRBD2	.	TGTGCCAGCAGTGCGGGGGGGCCCGGGCAGTTCTTC	CASSAGGPGQFF
TRBV5-1	TRBJ2-7	.	.	TGCGCCAGCAGCTTAGGGGCTTACTCCTACGAGCAGTACTTC	CASSLGAYSYEQYF
TRBV5-4	TRBJ2-1	TRBD2	once	TGTGCCAGCAGCTCTGCTCTAGCGGGGGGCTCCTACAATGAGCAGTTCTTC	CASSSALAGGSYNEQFF
TRBV23-1	TRBJ1-3	.	.	TGCGCCAGCAGTTCGGGGGGGGCGCGAGGAAACACCATATATTTT	CASSSGGARGNTIYF
TRBV5-1	TRBJ2-3	TRBD1	.	TGCGCCAGCAGTTACGGGACAGGGCGGACAGATACGCAGTATTTT	CASSYGTGRTDTQYF
TRBV2	TRBJ1-6	TRBD1	.	TGTGCCAGCACCCGGGACAGGGGTGTCCATAATTCACCCCTCCACTTT	CASTRDRGVHNSPLHF
TRBV2	TRBJ2-4	TRBD1	once	TGTGCCAGCAGTGAAGAGGGGGCTCCTCTAGCCAAAAACATTCAGTACTTC	CASSEEGAPLAKNIQYF
TRBV18	TRBJ1-3	.	.	TGTGCCAGCTCACCCAATCAGGGGTTCTCTGGAAACACCATATATTTT	CASSPNQGFSGNTIYF
TRBV6-2/TRBV6-3	TRBJ2-1	.	.	TGTGCCAGCAGTTACTCGAAGGAGGGAGGTTACAATGAGCAGTTCTTC	CASSYSKEGGYNEQFF
TRBV7-8	TRBJ1-2	TRBD1	.	TGTGCCAGCAGCTACCGGGACAGGGACTATGGCTACACCTTC	CASSYRDRDYGYTF
TRBV6-2/TRBV6-3	TRBJ2-7	.	.	TGTGCCAGCAGTCGACGCCAAGGGGTTATCCCCTACGAGCAGTACTTC	CASSRRQGVIPYEQYF
TRBV19	TRBJ1-5	.	.	TGTGCCAGTAGTCCAATTAATCAGCCCCAGCATTTT	CASSPINQPQHF
TRBV6-5	TRBJ2-7	TRBD2	.	TGTGCCAGCAGTTCTAAGCGGGGGTTCCCCTACGAGCAGTACTTC	CASSSKRGFPYEQYF
TRBV6-2/TRBV6-3	TRBJ2-7	.	.	TGTGCCAGCAGCCCCTTGTACGAGCAGTACTTC	CASSPLYEQYF
TRBV29-1	TRBJ1-2	.	.	TGCAGCGTTGTCTCGGACTATGGCTACACCTTC	CSVVSDYGYTF
TRBV5-6	TRBJ1-1	.	.	TGTGCCAGCAGCTTGGCGGTGGGCGAAGCTTTCTTT	CASSLAVGEAFF
TRBV5-1	TRBJ2-7	TRBD1	once	TGCGCCAGCAGCTCCGTGGGACAGGGCCCCTACGAGCAGTACTTC	CASSSVGQGPYEQYF
TRBV25-1	TRBJ2-2	TRBD1	.	TGTGCCAGCAGTGAATATACCCGACGACAGGGGGTCGGGGAGCTGTTTTTT	CASSEYTRRQGVGELFF
TRBV3-1/TRBV3-2	TRBJ2-3	TRBD2	.	TGTGCCAGCAGCCAAGTTGCGGGGGGTCCCACAGATACGCAGTATTTT	CASSQVAGGPTDTQYF
TRBV11-3	TRBJ2-3	TRBD2	.	TGTGCCAGCAGCTGGGGACTAGCGGGGGGTACAGATACGCAGTATTTT	CASSWGLAGGTDTQYF
TRBV29-1	TRBJ1-2	.	.	TGCAGCGTTGAAGATCCGGGACACTCATCTAACTATGGCTACACCTTC	CSVEDPGHSSNYGYTF
TRBV5-1	TRBJ2-3	TRBD2	.	TGCGCCAGCCGGGGGGAACCTTCTAGCACAGATACGCAGTATTTT	CASRGEPSSTDTQYF
TRBV11-2	TRBJ1-2	.	.	TGTGCCAGCAGCTTAGATCCGTCGAGCTATGGCTACACCTTC	CASSLDPSSYGYTF
TRBV6-5	TRBJ2-1	TRBD2	.	TGTGCCAGCAACGGACTAGCGGGGGGATACAATGAGCAGTTCTTC	CASNGLAGGYNEQFF
TRBV11-2	TRBJ1-4	.	.	TGTGCCAGCAGTCTTAGGTCTCAGGTTAATGAAAAACTGTTTTTT	CASSLRSQVNEKLFF
TRBV11-2	TRBJ1-1	.	.	TGTGCCAGCAGCACTAAGAAGGGAGTTCCGGAAGCTTTCTTT	CASSTKKGVPEAFF
TRBV6-4	TRBJ2-7	TRBD1	.	TGTGCCAGCAGTGACCCTCGGGACAGGGGGGAAAGAACCTACGAGCAGTACTTC	CASSDPRDRGERTYEQYF
TRBV3-1/TRBV3-2	TRBJ1-3	TRBD1	.	TGTGCCAGCAGAGGGACAGCTGGAAACACCATATATTTT	CASRGTAGNTIYF
TRBV6-5	TRBJ2-7	TRBD1	few	TGTGCCAGCAGTAACCGGGACAGGGTATCCGAGCAGTACTTC	CASSNRDRVSEQYF
TRBV7-7	TRBJ2-1	TRBD1	.	TGTGCCAGCAGCTTAGCGGAGTCAGGGACAGCCTCCTACAATGAGCAGTTCTTC	CASSLAESGTASYNEQFF